The T cell receptor beta chain described here comes from a study of T cell responses to AZD1222 COVID-19 vaccine. Broader study findings: Clonal diversity was possibly underestimated, and the donors were mostly white British, with more females. The repertoires were collected only after the peak T cell response.

The germline V gene has CDR1 SGHKS and CDR2 YYEKEE (reference sequence). The CDR3 spans 14 residues. V was cut by 4 bases and J by 0 bases, with 10 bases left in between. Regarding this clone: Its antigen is not identified.

Sequencing used immunoSEQ multiplex PCR; TCRdb keeps in-frame clones, though not all of them. The sample records approximately 110,000 clones, 87% being singletons. The sequencing here drew on peripheral blood, taken on day 0 of AZD1222 vaccination. This receptor was obtained from an adult in good health. The rearrangement uses TRBV5-5 and TRBJ1-1; no clear D gene. CDR3 sequence: CASSPLRLNTEAFF. CDR3 DNA: TGTGCCAGCAGCCCTCTACGGCTGAACACTGAAGCTTTCTTT.